The sequence of this TCR beta chain was determined in a study of memory CD4+ T cells and cytomegalovirus serostatus. The sort gate was single viable CD3+CD4+CD8-CD45RO+ cells for memory CD4+ T cells. After thawing, CD4+ T cells were positively selected. Profiling relied on immunoSEQ multiplex PCR, and the TCRdb table lists in-frame clones only, not all of them. The sample includes about 59,000 clones, around 80% seen only once; the top ten take over 0.4%. Details on this clone: Its antigen is not identified.

CDR3 length equals 16 residues. Germline CDR1 LGHNA, CDR2 YSLEER. Deletions cut 1 base from V and 1 base from J, with 13 bases between. Study-wide results and limits: CD4+ memory repertoires contained about 40% of the roughly 150 reported CMV TCRbeta sequences.

The sequence came from an adult in good health and CMV-seronegative. Some clones in this sample may be carry-over from other donors' samples. The sequencing sample was made of memory CD4+ T cells from blood. The chain employs TRBV4-3 and TRBJ1-1; D unresolved. CDR3 loop: CASSQGVSLSNTEAFF. DNA for the CDR3: TGCGCCAGCAGCCAAGGTGTCAGCTTGTCGAACACTGAAGCTTTCTTT.